The 6 T cell receptor beta chains in this list originate from one sample, sequenced in a study of regulatory T cells in long-lasting Graves disease. Time point noted: newly diagnosed GD, antithyroid drugs for less than 3 months. Construction of the TCR library relied on RNA isolated from PBMCs. Libraries of TCR beta came from iRepertoire HTBI primers plus Arm-PCR of CDR3 regions. TCRdb reanalysed the multiplex PCR reads using MiXCR and keeps one entry per CDR3 protein. The sample comprises around 480,000 distinct CDR3 sequences, around 16% of which are singletons, and 9.5% to 15% rests with the top ten. These same records also appear under a second study, on T cells in Graves' hyperthyroidism and ophthalmopathy.

Sequences were derived from peripheral blood mononuclear cells (PBMCs), sampled at new diagnosis, from a patient treated with antithyroid drugs. These receptors all stem from a man aged 35 to 55 with Graves disease.

There are many counts of this clonotype. The J gene is TRBJ1-1, the V gene TRBV2; no reliable D call. V lost 6 bases and J lost 1, with 12 bases in between. The CDR3 is 14 residues long. The germline CDR1 and CDR2 sequences are SNHLY and FYNNEI. For the CDR3, the DNA is TGTGCCAGCAGGGATTTTGCCCCGAACACTGAAGCTTTCTTT. Amino acid sequence: CASRDFAPNTEAFF.

Note on this clonotype: Since a much larger clone is just one base distant, this may be a read error. The rearrangement joins TRBV28 to TRBJ2-7; D could derive from TRBD1 or TRBD2 (5 bases each). Per the germline V gene, CDR1 is MDHEN and CDR2 is SYDVKM. This CDR3 region has 16 residues. The CDR3: CASSLWVGTLSCEQYF. CDR3 DNA sequence: TGTGCCAGCAGTTTATGGGTTGGGACCCTCTCCTGCGAGCAGTACTTC.

This clonotype was counted a few times. The J gene is TRBJ2-4, the V gene TRBV9, with TRBD1 as a possible D gene (6 bases). Germline V lookup: CDR1 SGDLS, CDR2 YYNGEE. This CDR3 is built from 16 residues. V was clipped by 4 bases and J by 0 bases, with 14 bases between them. The CDR3 bases are TGTGCCAGCAGCCCCAGACAGGAACTAGCCAAAAACATTCAGTACTTC. Translating it yields CASSPRQELAKNIQYF.

This clonotype came up a few times. A read error may account for a junction end that differs from germline. This rearrangement joins TRBV11-2 to TRBJ2-5; D not certain. Germline V gene lookup returns CDR1 SGHAT and CDR2 FQNNGV. This CDR3 has 13 amino acids. CDR3 sequence reads: CASSSLYQETRYF. The CDR3 nucleotides read TGTGCCAGCAGCTCCCTGTACCAAGAGACCCGGTACTTC.

This clonotype was seen at least ten times. The chain carries TRBV20-1 and TRBJ2-1; a possible D gene is TRBD2 (7 bases). The J call may be in error: the DNA end matches TRBJ2-5 better. This CDR3 is 12 amino acids long. Germline CDR1 is DFQATT and CDR2 is SNEGSKA (reference sequence). Here the CDR3 DNA reads TGCAGCACCGCGGGGGCTTCAGAGACCCAGTACTTC. Translating gives CSTAGASETQYF.

This clonotype was seen a handful of times. V gene TRBV19 combines with J gene TRBJ2-1, with 9 bases aligning to TRBD2. From germline, CDR1 is LNHDA and CDR2 SQIVND (reference sequence). The CDR3 loop spans 15 amino acids. V shed 2 bases, J shed 9 bases, and the junction held 8 bases outside the gene matches. CDR3 residues: CASSITSGPFGEQFF. The CDR3 DNA reads TGTGCCAGTAGTATAACTAGCGGGCCTTTCGGTGAGCAGTTCTTC.